The 30 T cell receptor beta chains below all came from one sample that was sequenced in a study of T cells expressing NK-cell markers. TCRdb reprocessed the 5' RACE reads and stores each CDR3 protein as one record, lacking DNA. The ten most abundant clones cover approximately 17% of a sample with roughly 150,000 distinct CDR3 sequences. Sequences were obtained from blood T cells: a sorted CD56 or NKG2C T cell subset, CD4+ or CD8+ T cells, or bulk PBMC T cells (not recorded which). The receptors were sampled from a woman aged 18 to 69 in good health.

The chain uses TRBV7-3 and TRBJ2-1; there is no DNA to check the TCRdb D call of TRBD2. This CDR3 region has 13 residues. Germline CDR1 and CDR2: SGHTA and FQGTGA. CDR3: CASSSGLYNEQFF.

The chain employs TRBV5-1 and TRBJ2-7. This CDR3 has 14 residues. Germline V gene data show CDR1 as SGHRS and CDR2 as YFSETQ. CDR3: CASSADGSSYEQYF.

V is TRBV12-3 or TRBV12-4 and J is TRBJ2-2; TCRdb indicates TRBD1, and absent DNA this call remains unverified. CDR3 length: 15 residues. The CDR3 here is CASRRTGPLAGELFF.

V is TRBV9 and J is TRBJ2-7; there is no DNA to check the TCRdb D call of TRBD1. This CDR3 has 15 amino acids. Per germline, CDR1 SGDLS and CDR2 YYNGEE. The CDR3 loop is CASSEGGIPSYEQYF.

V and J are TRBV20-1 and TRBJ2-1; TCRdb indicates TRBD1, and absent DNA this call remains unverified. The CDR3 is 13 residues long. From germline, CDR1 is DFQATT and CDR2 SNEGSKA (reference sequence). CDR3 sequence: CSLAGYSYNEQFF.

V and J are TRBV12-3 or TRBV12-4 and TRBJ1-2; lacking DNA, the TRBD1 call made by TCRdb goes unchecked. CDR3 length: 14 amino acids. This CDR3 reads CASSSQGVRYGYTF.

J is TRBJ1-2 and V is TRBV7-2; TCRdb outputs TRBD1, but without DNA this stays unchecked. CDR3 length: 14 residues. Germline lookup yields CDR1 SGHTA and CDR2 FQGNSA. CDR3 residues: CASSSLRTGHGYTF.

The chain uses TRBV3-1 and TRBJ1-2; the TCRdb D gene call, TRBD1, has no DNA to confirm it. Germline CDR1 reads LGHDT; CDR2 reads YNNKEL (reference sequence). The CDR3 runs to 13 residues. CDR3 in amino acids: CATMGQGLYGYTF.

V gene TRBV6-1 combines with J gene TRBJ2-5. The germline CDR1 and CDR2 sequences are MNHNS and SASEGT. CDR3 length: 15 amino acids. The CDR3 sequence: CASSEGYEDQETQYF.

The chain links TRBV27 to TRBJ2-5; with no DNA, the TCRdb D assignment of TRBD2 cannot be verified. The germline CDR1 and CDR2 sequences are MNHEY and SMNVEV (reference sequence). The CDR3 consists of 14 residues. The CDR3 spells CATRSGGALETQYF.

The chain recombines TRBV25-1 with TRBJ2-5; the D call of TRBD1 rests on TCRdb alone, since no DNA is present to check it. Germline CDR1 and CDR2: MGHDK and SYGVNS. This CDR3 has 14 residues. This chain's CDR3 is CASSEQGIQETQYF.

J is TRBJ2-2 and V is TRBV20-1; TCRdb calls TRBD2, which cannot be checked without DNA. The CDR3 is made up of 16 amino acids. CDR1 and CDR2 from the germline V gene are DFQATT and SNEGSKA (reference sequence). CDR3 region: CSARDWASGRAGELFF.

The rearrangement joins TRBV12-3 or TRBV12-4 to TRBJ1-5. The CDR3 loop spans 15 amino acids. CDR3 amino acids: CASSLGQLSNQPQHF.

J is TRBJ2-3 and V is TRBV6-4. This CDR3 is built from 13 residues. Germline assignment: CDR1 MRHNA and CDR2 SNTAGT. CDR3 protein: CASSATYRDTQYF.

The chain couples TRBV7-9 to TRBJ2-5. Germline V gene lookup returns CDR1 SEHNR and CDR2 FQNEAQ (reference sequence). The CDR3 extends over 12 amino acids. CDR3 in amino acids: CASSPEVETQYF. The whole variable domain, remainder taken from reference TRBV7-9 and TRBJ2-5, is DTGVSQNPRHKITKRGQNVTFRCDPISEHNRLYWYRQTLGQGPEFLTYFQNEAQLEKSRLLSDRFSAERPKGSFSTLEIQRTEQGDSAMYLCASSPEVETQYFGPGTRLLVL.

The J gene is TRBJ1-2, the V gene TRBV5-1; TCRdb outputs TRBD1, but without DNA this stays unchecked. Germline CDR1 and CDR2: SGHRS and YFSETQ. The CDR3 has 15 residues. CDR3 sequence: CASSLAGRGDYGYTF.

The V gene is TRBV20-1, the J gene TRBJ2-7; TCRdb reports TRBD2, a call that lacks DNA to check it against. Germline V gene lookup returns CDR1 DFQATT and CDR2 SNEGSKA (reference sequence). The CDR3 runs 15 residues. CDR3 amino acids: CSARKVRAGIFEQYF.

The rearrangement joins TRBV30 to TRBJ1-4; TCRdb's D call, TRBD1, is unchecked because there is no DNA. CDR1 is GTSNPN and CDR2 is SVGIG in the germline V gene (reference sequence). The CDR3 extends over 16 amino acids. This CDR3 reads CAWSVNLRGRGEKLFF.

The chain joins TRBV4-2 to TRBJ2-7; TCRdb names TRBD2, which stays unverified in the absence of DNA. The CDR3 loop spans 15 amino acids. CDR1 is LGHNA and CDR2 is YNFKEQ in the germline V gene. CDR3 loop: CASSQDLALTYEQYF.

This rearrangement joins TRBV29-1 to TRBJ1-1; the D call from TCRdb, TRBD1, cannot be confirmed without DNA. The CDR3 covers 14 residues. Germline V gene data show CDR1 as SQVTM and CDR2 as ANQGSEA. This CDR3 reads CSVEVGGGGTEAFF.

The chain employs TRBV6-5 and TRBJ2-2; TCRdb reports TRBD1, a call that lacks DNA to check it against. Germline CDR1 and CDR2: MNHEY and SVGAGI. The CDR3 has 15 amino acids. The CDR3 sequence is CASSYPPVDTGELFF.

The chain employs TRBV5-1 and TRBJ1-1; no DNA is available, so the TRBD1 call from TCRdb remains unchecked. Looked up from germline, CDR1 is SGHRS and CDR2 is YFSETQ. This CDR3 is 17 amino acids long. CDR3 sequence reads: CASSRTGTGGGNTEAFF.

V and J are TRBV5-6 and TRBJ2-3. CDR1 and CDR2 (germline): SGHDT, YYEEEE. The CDR3 totals 15 residues. CDR3 in amino acids: CASGVGPSLGDTQYF.

This chain connects TRBV28 to TRBJ2-7; TCRdb proposes TRBD1, but this gene call is untestable without DNA. Per germline, CDR1 MDHEN and CDR2 SYDVKM. This CDR3 has 15 amino acids. CDR3 region: CASSSRTEISYEQYF.

The chain's CDR3 is CASSFDGNTGELFF. The chain joins TRBV7-3 to TRBJ2-2. This CDR3 region has 14 residues. Germline values: CDR1 SGHTA, CDR2 FQGTGA.

CDR3 sequence: CASRRSAGEQFF. The chain couples TRBV12-3 or TRBV12-4 to TRBJ2-1; TCRdb's D call of TRBD2 is untestable without DNA. The CDR3 is made up of 12 amino acids.

The rearrangement links TRBV5-5 to TRBJ2-1; no DNA is available, so the TRBD2 call from TCRdb remains unchecked. The germline V gene encodes CDR1 SGHKS and CDR2 YYEKEE (reference sequence). The CDR3 runs to 15 residues. The CDR3 region is CASSPGLAFYNEQFF.

The chain is built from TRBV3-1 and TRBJ2-7; as DNA is missing, the TRBD1 call by TCRdb cannot be tested. CDR1 is LGHDT, CDR2 YNNKEL, per germline (reference sequence). The CDR3 length is 14 residues. This chain's CDR3 is CASSPGTVAYEQYF.

V usage is TRBV2 and J usage is TRBJ1-1; the TRBD1 assignment by TCRdb is unverifiable without DNA. Per germline, CDR1 SNHLY and CDR2 FYNNEI. This CDR3 comprises 15 residues. This CDR3 is CASNRARPEGTEAFF.

The chain is built from TRBV12-3 or TRBV12-4 and TRBJ1-2. There are 15 residues in the CDR3. CDR3 loop: CASSLGAGPGYGYTF.